This TCR beta chain was identified during a study of T cells in Graves' hyperthyroidism and ophthalmopathy. As regards this clonotype: Its cognate antigen is unknown.

Amplified TCR beta CDR3 regions derived from RNA transcripts. In the first-round RT-PCR of the TCR CDR3, the HTBI primer set was used. TCRdb re-called the multiplex PCR reads through MiXCR, storing one row per CDR3 protein. The sample has 490,000 or so distinct CDR3 sequences, about 20% seen once; the top ten hold 45% to 50%. At least 3 on the Clinical Activity Score was recorded for ophthalmopathy patients, who also had NOSPECS grade at least 4 and duration under 3 months. Used for diagnoses were clinical symptoms, serum thyroxine and TRAb, thyroid ultrasound and orbital computed tomography. V lost 7 bases and J lost 0, with 13 bases in between. Germline CDR1 reads MDHEN; CDR2 reads SYDVKM. The CDR3 has 15 amino acids. Study-level results: Ophthalmopathy was separated from stable hyperthyroidism by a 13 V-J model.

Source material: blood. The receptor comes from a man between 35 and 55 years old with Graves' ophthalmopathy. The chain couples TRBV28 to TRBJ1-3; unclear D gene. CDR3 region: CASKEDPSSGNTIYF. CDR3 nucleotides: TGTGCCAGCAAAGAGGACCCTTCCTCTGGAAACACCATATATTTT.